The rows below give T cell receptor beta chains drawn from one sample of a study of molecular identifiers for immune sequencing clone quantification. TCRdb itself ran the PCR reads through MiXCR, one entry per CDR3 protein. This table holds roughly 100,000 distinct CDR3 sequences, 30% to 35% found once. Sample: naive CD8+ T cells from blood, with Jurkat cell RNA spiked in. Receptors were obtained from a human donor in good health. Some libraries in this study had Jurkat cell RNA spiked in. Both conserved end residues are part of each CDR3. The size field is filled for only some rows; it gives once, few, many or a size class.

cdr3_aa: CASSRARNLANDEQFF
j_call: TRBJ2-1
clone_size: many
v_call: TRBV5-6

cdr3_aa: CASSYVAGELYF
j_call: TRBJ2-2
clone_size: .
v_call: TRBV6-6

cdr3_aa: CASTWGGQETLYF
j_call: TRBJ2-5
clone_size: .
v_call: TRBV2

cdr3_aa: CASSQETGVPSGANVQTF
j_call: TRBJ2-6
clone_size: .
v_call: TRBV14

cdr3_aa: CASSPRWSRERGDTQYF
j_call: TRBJ2-3
clone_size: once
v_call: TRBV4-1

cdr3_aa: CASSPLAPPGTDTQYF
j_call: TRBJ2-3
clone_size: few
v_call: TRBV5-1

cdr3_aa: CASSVGDRGTNQPQHF
j_call: TRBJ1-5
clone_size: .
v_call: TRBV19

cdr3_aa: CASSRVGGRYGYTF
j_call: TRBJ1-2
clone_size: .
v_call: TRBV9

cdr3_aa: CASCLGTTTYEQYF
j_call: TRBJ2-7
clone_size: .
v_call: TRBV5-6

cdr3_aa: CASSQGLAGEETQYF
j_call: TRBJ2-5
clone_size: .
v_call: TRBV7-8

cdr3_aa: CASSLFREAFF
j_call: TRBJ1-1
clone_size: few
v_call: TRBV11-1

cdr3_aa: CASTSGQGSTGYTF
j_call: TRBJ1-2
clone_size: few
v_call: TRBV5-6

cdr3_aa: CASSLGQVLSYEQYF
j_call: TRBJ2-7
clone_size: few
v_call: TRBV5-6

cdr3_aa: CASSPPSGGLSSYEQYF
j_call: TRBJ2-7
clone_size: few
v_call: TRBV18

cdr3_aa: CASSSGLAVEQYF
j_call: TRBJ2-7
clone_size: few
v_call: TRBV27

cdr3_aa: CASRPTGGWYEQYF
j_call: TRBJ2-7
clone_size: many
v_call: TRBV28

cdr3_aa: CASSLGTGSETQYF
j_call: TRBJ2-5
clone_size: few
v_call: TRBV5-6

cdr3_aa: CASSQEWGENTEAFF
j_call: TRBJ1-1
clone_size: .
v_call: TRBV4-3

cdr3_aa: CASSQAAYEQYF
j_call: TRBJ2-7
clone_size: many
v_call: TRBV14

cdr3_aa: CASSLSGVFYNSPLHF
j_call: TRBJ1-6
clone_size: .
v_call: TRBV27